Below, 6 T cell receptor beta chains from the same sample are listed, as sequenced in a study of T cells in women clearing cervical HPV infection. Profiled with immunoSEQ multiplex PCR; TCRdb holds only in-frame clones, not every one. The specimen's table records some 40,000 clones. Sequencing was done on a sample of blood buffy coat. The receptors here all came from a woman aged 18 to 75 with a cervical HPV16 infection that either progressed to CIN3+ or cleared (not recorded which).

Comments on this clone: The CDR3 end falls 3 residues outside the read, so it is completed with the germline J gene. The chain links TRBV19 to TRBJ2-3; TRBD2 might be the D (5 bases). Germline V lookup: CDR1 LNHDA, CDR2 SQIVND (reference sequence). V was pared by 6 bases and J by 2 bases, with 12 bases between. This CDR3 has 14 residues. CDR3: CASSGRGLTDTQYF. Incomplete CDR3 DNA: TGTGCCAGTAGCGGTCGCGGACTCACAGATACG.

On this clone itself: The read is 3 residues too short to cover the CDR3 end, so that end is filled in from the germline J gene. The gene calls are TRBV20-1 and TRBJ2-7; 8 bases agree with TRBD1. Germline lookup yields CDR1 DFQATT and CDR2 SNEGSKA (reference sequence). CDR3 length equals 16 residues. Trimming at V came to 0 bases and at J to 6 bases, leaving 13 bases not matched to a gene. CDR3 sequence: CSARDLVRQGASEQYF. The sequenced CDR3 bases are TGCAGTGCTAGAGATCTGGTTCGGCAGGGGGCCTCCGAG.

Notes on this clone: The CDR3 end is not reached by the read, which stops 3 residues before it; the germline J gene fills it in. The genes are TRBV20-1 and TRBJ2-1; TRBD2 agrees at 8 bases. Germline V gene data show CDR1 as DFQATT and CDR2 as SNEGSKA (reference sequence). The CDR3 sequence is 18 residues long. The junction had 15 bases not matched to a gene; V was cut back by 1 base and J by 4 bases. CDR3 sequence reads: CSARGPRRAGGTYNEQFF. The covered CDR3 bases are TGCAGTGCTAGAGGCCCCAGGCGGGCGGGGGGAACTTACAATGAG.

A word on this clone: From the germline J gene comes the end of the CDR3, since the read stops 3 residues before it. V is TRBV11-1 and J is TRBJ2-7; 8 positions agree with TRBD1. V was pared by 1 base and J by 1 base, with 3 bases of the junction left unmatched. Germline CDR1 SGHAT, CDR2 FQDESV (reference sequence). The CDR3 has 15 residues. The CDR3 loop reads CASSLEQGASYEQYF. CDR3 bases read: TGTGCCAGCAGCTTAGAGCAGGGGGCTTCCTACGAG.

Comments on this clone: From the germline J gene comes the end of the CDR3, since the read stops 3 residues before it. The gene calls are TRBV14 and TRBJ1-5, with D possibly matching TRBD1 (5 bases). Trimming stripped 1 base from V and 4 bases from J, with 5 bases between. Germline loops: CDR1 SGHDN, CDR2 FVKESK. The length of the CDR3 is 13 residues. CDR3 loop: CASSQAGNQPQHF. CDR3 DNA (partial): TGTGCCAGCAGCCAAGCAGGGAATCAGCCC.

As to this clone: The read is 3 residues too short to cover the CDR3 end, so that end is filled in from the germline J gene. The V gene is TRBV16, the J gene TRBJ2-2, with 9 bases matching TRBD1. Germline V gene lookup returns CDR1 KGHSY and CDR2 FQNENV. V lost 1 base to trimming and J lost 4 bases; unmatched junction nucleotides: 4. CDR3 length equals 16 residues. The sequenced CDR3 bases are TGTGCCAGCAGCCAATATGGGACAGGGACCACCGGGGAG. Its translation: CASSQYGTGTTGE. The CDR3, in full, reads CASSQYGTGTTGELFF.